The rows below give T cell receptor beta chains drawn from one sample of a study of CD4 and CD8 cells across lung adenocarcinoma regions. TCRdb re-called the PCR reads through MiXCR, storing one row per CDR3 protein. The sample contains 7,500 to 9,500 distinct CDR3 sequences, 40% to 50% of which appear only once. Material for sequencing was CD4+ T cells from the margin of a lung tumor. The receptors originated from a female donor with lung adenocarcinoma. The CD4 and CD8 labels of this study may be unreliable. CDR3s include the opening cysteine and the closing phenylalanine or tryptophan. The order of the fields is D gene, clone size, J gene, V gene, CDR3 DNA, CDR3 protein. D genes are given only for firm matches. Clone size is given for some rows only: seen once, a few or many times, or a class if the clone is expanded.

>-|-|TRBJ2-3|TRBV10-1
TGCGCCACCGAACGAGGAGACAAAGATACGCAGTATTTT
CATERGDKDTQYF
>-|-|TRBJ2-5|TRBV6-4
TGTGCCAGCAGTGTGGAGGTGGGGGAGACCCAGTACTTC
CASSVEVGETQYF
>-|few|TRBJ2-3|TRBV5-1
TGCGCCAGCAGCCTCGCCCCGAGGGCAGATACGCAGTATTTT
CASSLAPRADTQYF
>TRBD2|-|TRBJ2-3|TRBV12-3/TRBV12-4
TGTGCCAGCTTGGGACTAGCAACAGATACGCAGTATTTT
CASLGLATDTQYF
>-|-|TRBJ1-2|TRBV10-2
TGCGCCAGCAGTTATGACGGAGTGAACTCTGGCTCTTCCTTC
CASSYDGVNSGSSF
>-|few|TRBJ2-5|TRBV6-2/TRBV6-3
TGTGCCAGCAGTTTCCTCGGTTTCGCAGGCGAGGGGGAGACCCAGTACTTC
CASSFLGFAGEGETQYF
>-|few|TRBJ2-1|TRBV4-1
TGCGCCAGCAGCCGAAGCTCGGCTTCCTACAATGAGCAGTTCTTC
CASSRSSASYNEQFF
>TRBD1|-|TRBJ2-5|TRBV27
TGTGCCAGCAGCGCTCGCCCAGAGGGACAGAAGGAGACCCAGTACTTC
CASSARPEGQKETQYF
>-|few|TRBJ2-1|TRBV15
TGTGCCACCAGCAGAGAGCCCAGCGGGTACAATGAGCAGTTCTTC
CATSREPSGYNEQFF
>-|few|TRBJ2-6|TRBV6-1
TGTGCCAGCAGCCCCCCTGGGGCCAACGTCCTGACTTTC
CASSPPGANVLTF
>-|-|TRBJ2-3|TRBV6-1
TGTGCCAGTCACAGAGACTCTAGCACAGACACGCAGTATTTT
CASHRDSSTDTQYF
>TRBD2|-|TRBJ2-5|TRBV6-1
TGTGCCAGGGGGTGGGGCGGGAGCGGCCAAGAGACGCAGTACTTC
CARGWGGSGQETQYF
>-|many|TRBJ2-1|TRBV6-5
TGTGCCAGCAGTTACTCTCGGCAGTACAATGAGCAGTTCTTC
CASSYSRQYNEQFF
>TRBD2|-|TRBJ2-7|TRBV10-2
TGCGCCAGCAGTGATGGGACTAGCGGGAACTACGAGCAGTACTTC
CASSDGTSGNYEQYF
>-|-|TRBJ1-1|TRBV24-1
TGTGCCACCCAACAGGCCAGGGGCACTGAAGCTTTCTTT
CATQQARGTEAFF
>-|-|TRBJ1-6|TRBV27
TGTGCCAGCAGGCCCTGGATTTCGGGTTCACCCCTCCACTTT
CASRPWISGSPLHF
>TRBD1|once|TRBJ2-3|TRBV6-1
TGTGCCAGCAGGCCCGGGACAGGGAAAGTCACGCAGTACTTT
CASRPGTGKVTQYF
>-|medium-sized|TRBJ2-7|TRBV7-2
TGTGCCAGCAGCCAGTTATCGTCGGGGCTCTACGAGCAGTACTTC
CASSQLSSGLYEQYF
>-|few|TRBJ1-1|TRBV7-2
TGTGCCAGCACCCTTGGACACCCAACTGAAGCTTTCTTT
CASTLGHPTEAFF
>TRBD2|-|TRBJ2-5|TRBV7-2
TGTGCCAGCAGCTCTAGCGGGAGCAGAGAGACCCAGTACTTC
CASSSSGSRETQYF
>TRBD1|few|TRBJ1-1|TRBV6-1
TGTGCCAGCAGGACTACAGGGGCGCGGAACACTGAAGCTTTCTTT
CASRTTGARNTEAFF
>-|few|TRBJ2-1|TRBV6-5
TGTGCCAGCAGTTCTGAGGGGTGGGATGAGCAGTTCTTC
CASSSEGWDEQFF
>-|medium-sized|TRBJ2-1|TRBV7-2
TGTGCCAGCAGCTTACGCCTCGGCGGCCGGGCGGGTAACAATGAGCAGTTCTTC
CASSLRLGGRAGNNEQFF
>TRBD2|-|TRBJ2-4|TRBV10-1
TGCGCGAGCCTCGGGGAGGGTGCCCAAAACATTCAGTACTTC
CASLGEGAQNIQYF
>-|medium-sized|TRBJ2-1|TRBV6-5
TGTGCCAGCAGAGGACGGGGTTACAATGAGCAGTTCTTC
CASRGRGYNEQFF
>-|-|TRBJ2-1|TRBV7-8
TGTGCCAGCAGCTTAGACGGGCCTGAGCAGTTCTTC
CASSLDGPEQFF
>-|-|TRBJ2-1|TRBV6-1
TGTGCCAGCAGTAAAGCCGGGGAGCAGTTCTTT
CASSKAGEQFF
>TRBD2|-|TRBJ2-2|TRBV27
TGTGCCAGCATAGCGGGAGGGCCTGGCACCGGGGAGCTGTTTTTT
CASIAGGPGTGELFF
>-|few|TRBJ1-3|TRBV6-1
TGTGCCAGCGGTCCAGGGACCGGAGGAAACACCATATATTTT
CASGPGTGGNTIYF
>TRBD1|few|TRBJ2-5|TRBV7-8
TGTGCCAGCAGCTTAGTTCCCGGACAGGTCTGGGAGCAGTACTTC
CASSLVPGQVWEQYF
>-|-|TRBJ2-7|TRBV27
TGTGCCAGCAGTTTAGGCAGGGGTTTCTACGAGCAGTACTTC
CASSLGRGFYEQYF
>-|-|TRBJ2-3|TRBV7-6
TGTGCCTCAAGGGGTAGACCTACTAGCACAGATACGCAGTATTTT
CASRGRPTSTDTQYF
>TRBD1|-|TRBJ2-7|TRBV6-1
TGTGCCAGCACTCCGGAAGGGGGGACAGGGGGGCACGAGCAGTACTTC
CASTPEGGTGGHEQYF
>-|-|TRBJ1-2|TRBV12-3/TRBV12-4
TGTGCCAGCAGGAAACAGGGTAACTATGGCTACACCTTC
CASRKQGNYGYTF
>-|large|TRBJ2-4|TRBV6-1
TGTGCCAGCAGTGATGGGCGGGATGGGAGAAACATTCAGTACTTC
CASSDGRDGRNIQYF
>-|-|TRBJ2-7|TRBV7-9
TGTGCCAGCAGCTTTTCGCAGAAGGGCGACGAGCAGTACTTC
CASSFSQKGDEQYF
>TRBD2|many|TRBJ2-1|TRBV6-1
TGTGCCAGCGTAGGAACTAGCGGGAGGGGGTGGAATGAGCAGTTCTTC
CASVGTSGRGWNEQFF
>-|-|TRBJ2-7|TRBV6-2/TRBV6-3
TGTGCCAGCAGTTACCACACCTACGAGCAGTACTTC
CASSYHTYEQYF
>TRBD1|few|TRBJ2-7|TRBV7-2
TGTGCCAGCAGCACTGGGACAGGGGTTTACCTCGAGCAGTACTTC
CASSTGTGVYLEQYF
>-|-|TRBJ1-4|TRBV6-1
TGTGCCAGCCTAGGGCCTCCGTCTGAAAAACTGTTTTTT
CASLGPPSEKLFF
>-|-|TRBJ2-5|TRBV6-1
TGTGCCAGCAGCCCAGGGGTACGGTTAGTCGGTGGAGAGGCGCAGTACTTC
CASSPGVRLVGGEAQYF
>-|-|TRBJ1-1|TRBV6-1
TGTGCCAGCAGTGAAGTTTGGGGGCCCACTGAAGCTTTCTTT
CASSEVWGPTEAFF